This paragraph reports one T cell receptor beta chain. The sample originates from a study of T cell changes during pregnancy in multiple sclerosis. CDR1 is MGHRA and CDR2 is YSYEKL in the germline V gene. The CDR3 runs to 15 residues. V was clipped by 6 bases and J by 4 bases; unmatched bases: 7. The repertoire was sequenced with immunoSEQ multiplex PCR; TCRdb's copy has only in-frame clones and lacks some. The table lists about 69,000 clones, approximately 91% of them singletons. This sequence originates from a female donor with multiple sclerosis, enrolled in a pregnancy study. The chain employs TRBV4-1 and TRBJ1-5; 9 bases line up with TRBD1. The material was peripheral blood, obtained in the third trimester of pregnancy. The CDR3 region is CASSRDRVGNQPQHF. The DNA for the CDR3 is TGCGCCAGCAGTCGGGACAGGGTGGGGAATCAGCCCCAGCATTTT.